This T cell receptor beta chain was retrieved from a study of cytomegalovirus exposure and HLA in healthy donors. The CDR3 spans 14 residues. In germline, CDR1 is SGHTS, CDR2 YDEGEE. Losses at the gene ends were 4 bases for V and 7 bases for J; bases not matched to a gene: 0. Note on this clone: Its antigen is unknown.

PCR used 60 Vbeta primers and 13 Jbeta primers. This table comes from immunoSEQ multiplex PCR, and its TCRdb copy is limited to in-frame clones, with some not included. The repertoire shows some 70,000 clones; the top ten hold 4.5% to 6%. Study observations and caveats: In a later analysis, CMV-associated beta chains were mostly HLA-associated, it appeared. Within an earlier analysis, most TCR beta V segments proved productive either about 90% or about 30% of the time.

The genes are TRBV5-8 and TRBJ2-4; 15 positions agree with TRBD2. The TCR sequence derives from a middle-aged man in good health and CMV-seronegative. Sequencing used PBMCs. CDR3 in amino acids: CASSGTSGGNIQYF. In DNA form, the CDR3 reads TGTGCCAGCAGCGGGACTAGCGGGGGGAACATTCAGTACTTC.